A selection of T cell receptor beta chains follows, all from one sample in a study of Graves' ophthalmopathy and Graves' hyperthyroidism. TCRdb passed the multiplex PCR reads through MiXCR, listing each CDR3 protein once. This table holds hundreds of thousands of distinct CDR3 sequences, 21% found once. The material sequenced was peripheral blood. The source of these receptors is a woman aged 18-30 years with stable Graves' hyperthyroidism. CDR3s include the opening cysteine and the closing phenylalanine or tryptophan. A D gene is named only where the DNA matches it firmly. Rows may omit the clone size; those that give it use once, few, many or a size class.

j_call: TRBJ1-5
d_call: -
v_call: TRBV6-2/TRBV6-3
clone_size: -
cdr3_length: 15
cdr3_nt: TGTGCCAGCAAGGGGCCCGGGGACAACAATCAGCCCCAGCATTTT
cdr3_aa: CASKGPGDNNQPQHF

j_call: TRBJ1-1
d_call: -
v_call: TRBV11-3
clone_size: many
cdr3_length: 16
cdr3_nt: TGTGCCAGCAGCTTAGGAGGGGGACGGGCTAACACTGAAGCTTTCTTT
cdr3_aa: CASSLGGGRANTEAFF

j_call: TRBJ1-1
d_call: -
v_call: TRBV19
clone_size: -
cdr3_length: 15
cdr3_nt: TGTGCCAGTAGTGCTCCGGACAGCTCGAACACTGAAGCTTTCTTT
cdr3_aa: CASSAPDSSNTEAFF

j_call: TRBJ2-6
d_call: -
v_call: TRBV11-3
clone_size: -
cdr3_length: 15
cdr3_nt: TGTGCCAGCAGCCCACGGAGCTCTGGGGCCAACGTCCTGACTTTC
cdr3_aa: CASSPRSSGANVLTF

j_call: TRBJ1-2
d_call: -
v_call: TRBV6-5
clone_size: -
cdr3_length: 14
cdr3_nt: TGTGCCAGCAGTTACCTACAAGGCAACTATGGCTACACCTTC
cdr3_aa: CASSYLQGNYGYTF

j_call: TRBJ1-1
d_call: TRBD1
v_call: TRBV6-5
clone_size: many
cdr3_length: 16
cdr3_nt: TGTGCCAGCAGTTACCTTACCAGGGGGCGTGACACTGAAGCTTTCTTT
cdr3_aa: CASSYLTRGRDTEAFF

j_call: TRBJ1-1
d_call: -
v_call: TRBV10-2
clone_size: -
cdr3_length: 14
cdr3_nt: TGCGCCAGCAGTTTAAGACAGCAAGACACTGAAGCTTTCTTT
cdr3_aa: CASSLRQQDTEAFF

j_call: TRBJ1-2
d_call: TRBD1
v_call: TRBV12-3/TRBV12-4
clone_size: many
cdr3_length: 15
cdr3_nt: TGTGCCAGCAGTTCCCCGGGACAGGGGGACTATGGCTACACCTTC
cdr3_aa: CASSSPGQGDYGYTF

j_call: TRBJ2-7
d_call: -
v_call: TRBV6-2/TRBV6-3
clone_size: many
cdr3_length: 13
cdr3_nt: TGTGCCAGCAGGCGACGAGCGGTCAACGAGCAGTACTTC
cdr3_aa: CASRRRAVNEQYF

j_call: TRBJ1-1
d_call: -
v_call: TRBV4-1
clone_size: many
cdr3_length: 14
cdr3_nt: TGCGCCAGCAGCCAAGATTCGGCGGAACTGGGAGCTTTCTTT
cdr3_aa: CASSQDSAELGAFF

j_call: TRBJ1-1
d_call: -
v_call: TRBV19
clone_size: -
cdr3_length: 14
cdr3_nt: TGTGCCAGTAGTAAGGGGGGGGTTGGCTCTGAAGCTTTCTTT
cdr3_aa: CASSKGGVGSEAFF

j_call: TRBJ2-2
d_call: -
v_call: TRBV30
clone_size: many
cdr3_length: 13
cdr3_nt: TGTGCCTGGACCCCCAGTGTAGCCGGGGAGCTGTTTTTT
cdr3_aa: CAWTPSVAGELFF

j_call: TRBJ2-5
d_call: -
v_call: TRBV7-9
clone_size: -
cdr3_length: 15
cdr3_nt: TGTGCCAGCGCAGGTGGACAGCGGGTAAAAGAGACCCAGTACTTC
cdr3_aa: CASAGGQRVKETQYF

j_call: TRBJ2-2
d_call: TRBD2
v_call: TRBV11-2
clone_size: many
cdr3_length: 17
cdr3_nt: TGTGCCAGCAGCCCGCCACCCTGGACTAGCGGGAACGGGGAGCTGTTTTTT
cdr3_aa: CASSPPPWTSGNGELFF

j_call: TRBJ2-7
d_call: -
v_call: TRBV30
clone_size: many
cdr3_length: 11
cdr3_nt: TGTGCCCACGCGGGACCTTACGAGCAGTACTTC
cdr3_aa: CAHAGPYEQYF

j_call: TRBJ2-5
d_call: TRBD1
v_call: TRBV24-1
clone_size: many
cdr3_length: 16
cdr3_nt: TGTGCCACCAGTGATTTAACCGGGACAGGGGTAGAGACCCAGTACTTC
cdr3_aa: CATSDLTGTGVETQYF

j_call: TRBJ2-5
d_call: -
v_call: TRBV7-2
clone_size: many
cdr3_length: 14
cdr3_nt: TGTGCCAGCGGAAGGGCGGCGTTAGGAGAGACCCAGTACTTC
cdr3_aa: CASGRAALGETQYF

j_call: TRBJ1-1
d_call: TRBD1
v_call: TRBV6-2/TRBV6-3
clone_size: -
cdr3_length: 15
cdr3_nt: TGTGCCAGCAGCCGCCGACAGGGGCTGAGCACTGAAGCTTTCTTT
cdr3_aa: CASSRRQGLSTEAFF

j_call: TRBJ2-7
d_call: TRBD1
v_call: TRBV2
clone_size: many
cdr3_length: 14
cdr3_nt: TGTGCCAGCATCCGCGGGACAGGGGTTTACGAGCAGTACTTC
cdr3_aa: CASIRGTGVYEQYF

j_call: TRBJ1-6
d_call: -
v_call: TRBV12-3/TRBV12-4
clone_size: many
cdr3_length: 15
cdr3_nt: TGTGCCAGCAGCCAACTCAGGGGCCGAAATTCACCCCTCCACTTT
cdr3_aa: CASSQLRGRNSPLHF

j_call: TRBJ2-7
d_call: -
v_call: TRBV7-2
clone_size: -
cdr3_length: 14
cdr3_nt: TGTGCCAGCAGCTGGACGGGACGTGTGGGGGAGCAGTACTTC
cdr3_aa: CASSWTGRVGEQYF

j_call: TRBJ2-7
d_call: -
v_call: TRBV28
clone_size: many
cdr3_length: 15
cdr3_nt: TGTGCCAGCACTGGAGGGGGTTCGAATACGTACGAGCAGTACTTC
cdr3_aa: CASTGGGSNTYEQYF

j_call: TRBJ1-3
d_call: -
v_call: TRBV27
clone_size: -
cdr3_length: 16
cdr3_nt: TGTGCCAGCAGTTTATCGTTCCCAGGGGATGGAAACACCATATATTTT
cdr3_aa: CASSLSFPGDGNTIYF

j_call: TRBJ2-2
d_call: -
v_call: TRBV2
clone_size: many
cdr3_length: 14
cdr3_nt: TGTGCCAGCAGGACGGACAGCTACGCCGGGGAGCTGTTTTTT
cdr3_aa: CASRTDSYAGELFF

j_call: TRBJ2-2
d_call: TRBD2
v_call: TRBV2
clone_size: many
cdr3_length: 15
cdr3_nt: TGTGCCAGCAGAAAGACGGACGGGGGGGCCGGGGAGCTGTTTTTT
cdr3_aa: CASRKTDGGAGELFF

j_call: TRBJ2-7
d_call: -
v_call: TRBV6-1
clone_size: many
cdr3_length: 15
cdr3_nt: TGTGCCAGCAGGGCCGTTGCCAGGGATTCTTACGAGCAGTACTTC
cdr3_aa: CASRAVARDSYEQYF

j_call: TRBJ2-5
d_call: -
v_call: TRBV28
clone_size: many
cdr3_length: 14
cdr3_nt: TGTGCCAGCAGTCTCGGAACACCCTGGGAGACCCAGTACTTC
cdr3_aa: CASSLGTPWETQYF

j_call: TRBJ2-5
d_call: -
v_call: TRBV5-8
clone_size: many
cdr3_length: 15
cdr3_nt: TGTGCCAGCAGCAGAAGTTCACCATTGCGGGAGACCCAGTACTTC
cdr3_aa: CASSRSSPLRETQYF

j_call: TRBJ2-5
d_call: TRBD1
v_call: TRBV2
clone_size: many
cdr3_length: 13
cdr3_nt: TGTGCCAGCAGTGCCGGACAGGCAGGGACCCAGTACTTC
cdr3_aa: CASSAGQAGTQYF